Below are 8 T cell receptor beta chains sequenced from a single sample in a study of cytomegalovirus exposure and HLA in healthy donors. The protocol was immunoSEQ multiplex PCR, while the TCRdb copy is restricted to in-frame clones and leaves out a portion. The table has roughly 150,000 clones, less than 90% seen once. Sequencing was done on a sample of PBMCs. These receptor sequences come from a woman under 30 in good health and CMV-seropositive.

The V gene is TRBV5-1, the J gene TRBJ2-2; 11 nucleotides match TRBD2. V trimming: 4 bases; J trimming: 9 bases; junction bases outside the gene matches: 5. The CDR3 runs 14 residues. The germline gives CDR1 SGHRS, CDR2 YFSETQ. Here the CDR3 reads CASSETSGSRELFF. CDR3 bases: TGCGCCAGCAGCGAAACTAGCGGGAGTAGGGAGCTGTTTTTT.

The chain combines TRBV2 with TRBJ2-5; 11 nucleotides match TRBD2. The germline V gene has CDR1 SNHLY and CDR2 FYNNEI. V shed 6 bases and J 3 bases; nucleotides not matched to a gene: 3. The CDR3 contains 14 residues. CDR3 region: CASSPLAGEETQYF. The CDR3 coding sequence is TGTGCCAGCAGCCCACTAGCGGGAGAAGAGACCCAGTACTTC.

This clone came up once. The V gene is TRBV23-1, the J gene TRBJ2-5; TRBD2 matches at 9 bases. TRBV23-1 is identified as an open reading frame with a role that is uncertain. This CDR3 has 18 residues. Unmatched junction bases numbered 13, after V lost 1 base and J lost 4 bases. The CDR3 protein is CASSQFSSTSGLRETQYF. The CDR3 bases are TGCGCCAGCAGTCAATTCAGTAGTACTAGCGGGTTGCGAGAGACCCAGTACTTC.

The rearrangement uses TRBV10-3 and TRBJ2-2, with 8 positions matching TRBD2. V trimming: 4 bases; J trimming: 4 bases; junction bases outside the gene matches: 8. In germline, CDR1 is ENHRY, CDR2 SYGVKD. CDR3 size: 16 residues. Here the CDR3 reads CAISAPGGAGTGELFF. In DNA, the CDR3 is TGTGCCATCAGTGCCCCCGGGGGGGCGGGCACCGGGGAGCTGTTTTTT.

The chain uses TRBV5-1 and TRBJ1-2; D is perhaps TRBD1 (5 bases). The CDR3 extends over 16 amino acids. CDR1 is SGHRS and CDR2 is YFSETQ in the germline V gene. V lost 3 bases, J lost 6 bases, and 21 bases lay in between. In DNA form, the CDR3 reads TGCGCCAGCAGCTCTGGGGAGGGAACAGGAAAAGATGGCTACACCTTC. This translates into CASSSGEGTGKDGYTF.

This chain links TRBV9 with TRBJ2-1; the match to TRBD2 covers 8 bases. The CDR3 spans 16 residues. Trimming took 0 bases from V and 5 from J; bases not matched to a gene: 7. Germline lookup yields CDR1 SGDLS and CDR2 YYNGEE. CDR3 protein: CASSVAPGRANNEQFF. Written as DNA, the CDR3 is TGTGCCAGCAGCGTAGCTCCCGGGAGGGCCAACAATGAGCAGTTCTTC.

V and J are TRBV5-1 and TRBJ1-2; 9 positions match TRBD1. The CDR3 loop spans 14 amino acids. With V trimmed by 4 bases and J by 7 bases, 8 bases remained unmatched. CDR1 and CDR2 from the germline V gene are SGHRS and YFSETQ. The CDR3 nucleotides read TGCGCCAGCAGCCCCCGGGACAGGGTTGGTGGCTACACCTTC. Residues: CASSPRDRVGGYTF.

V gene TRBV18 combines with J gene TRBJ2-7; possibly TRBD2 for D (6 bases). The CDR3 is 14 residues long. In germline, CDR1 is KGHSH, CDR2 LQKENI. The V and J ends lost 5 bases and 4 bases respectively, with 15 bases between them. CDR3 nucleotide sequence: TGTGCCAGCTCATTGGGGGGACGTAGGTACGAGCAGTACTTC. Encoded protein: CASSLGGRRYEQYF.